This T cell receptor (beta chain) was sequenced in a study of blood T cell repertoires in COVID-19. About the study: The analysed material was cDNA or gDNA that came from T cells, B-cell-depleted T cells, or PBMCs.

Per the original methods: Counts of nucleated cells, estimated from reference gene primer amplification, were obtained. TCRdb keeps only in-frame clones here, not all; method: immunoSEQ multiplex PCR. V, J and clone size were drawn from that table, and D and trimming were deduced from the DNA. Among 300,000 to 350,000 clones listed, approximately 85% were seen once. This CDR3 comprises 18 residues. V gave up 4 bases and J gave up 2 bases; unmatched junction bases: 11. From germline, CDR1 is SGHTA and CDR2 FQGNSA. The source is a man aged 25-40 years who had recovered from COVID-19. J is TRBJ2-2 and V is TRBV7-2; 9 bases map to TRBD1. The material sequenced was PBMCs or T cells enriched from blood (not recorded which). CDR3 loop: CASSSPPGQGGNTGELFF. The DNA for the CDR3 is TGTGCCAGCAGCTCGCCACCGGGACAGGGAGGTAACACCGGGGAGCTGTTTTTT.